This entry is about one T cell receptor (beta chain). Its antigen is unknown. The cDNA came from 5'RACE, which used 10-nucleotide random UMIs. TCRdb re-analysed the 5' RACE reads in MiXCR, keeping a single row per CDR3 protein. The repertoire holds some 49,000 distinct CDR3 sequences, with around 12% as singletons. Time point in this sample: longitudinal time-point 2. Unsorted libraries were derived from 2 million PBMCs stored at -80 C. These data are taken from a study of neurological immune-mediated disorders. Notes on the study in general: HTLV-1-associated myelopathy led in TCR clonal expansion, while multiple sclerosis ranked lowest, below healthy controls. Sharing of CDR3 amino acid sequences among expanded clones across subjects was absent, suggesting private repertoires in all groups.

V gave up 1 base and J gave up 5 bases, with 9 bases separating them. CDR1 and CDR2 from the germline V gene are LGHDT and YNNKEL (reference sequence). The length of the CDR3 is 13 residues. The chain is built from TRBV3-1 and TRBJ2-7; D remains ambiguous. Sequencing was carried out using PBMCs. The TCR sequence derives from a male donor with HTLV-1-associated myelopathy (HAM/TSP). CDR3 region: CASSQAPVNEQYF. DNA for the CDR3: TGTGCCAGCAGCCAAGCTCCCGTCAACGAGCAGTACTTC.